This record covers a single TCR beta chain. V shed 2 bases and J 8 bases; nucleotides not matched to a gene: 8. The CDR3 extends over 15 amino acids. Germline CDR1 ENHRY, CDR2 SYGVKD. The sample is drawn from a study of blood T cell repertoires in COVID-19. Study background: Spain, Italy and the United States supplied samples that represented acute and convalescent COVID-19. PBMCs, B-cell-depleted T cells, or T cells were the source of the cDNA or gDNA that made up the material.

TCRdb keeps only in-frame clones here, not all; method: immunoSEQ multiplex PCR. The repertoire consists of fewer than 100,000 clones, with around 85% occurring once and the leading ten covering more than 15%. Sequencing was carried out using peripheral blood. The clonotype originates from a man older than 75 in a cohort sampled during active COVID-19. The chain combines TRBV10-3 with TRBJ1-4; TRBD1 matches at 7 bases. The DNA of the CDR3 is TGTGCCATCAGTGAGGGGACAGTGGAAGGGGAAAAACTGTTTTTT. It encodes CAISEGTVEGEKLFF.